One sample yielded the 11 T cell receptor beta chains listed below, sequenced in a study of T cells in Graves' hyperthyroidism and ophthalmopathy. Regions amplified from RNA transcripts were the TCR beta CDR3 regions. A set of HTBI primers served as the primers for a first-round RT-PCR of the TCR CDR3. Each CDR3 protein gets one entry after TCRdb re-called the multiplex PCR reads with MiXCR. The data hold about 840,000 distinct CDR3 sequences, with over 35% observed a single time. The sample comprised blood. The source is a man aged 18 to 30 with Graves' hyperthyroidism.

The chain carries TRBV7-3 and TRBJ2-2; unclear D gene. The germline CDR1 and CDR2 sequences are SGHTA and FQGTGA. The V and J ends lost 5 bases and 4 bases respectively, with 8 bases between them. The CDR3 extends over 13 amino acids. The CDR3 nucleotides are TGTGCCAGCAGCCAGTCTTTCACCGGGGAGCTGTTTTTT. Residues: CASSQSFTGELFF.

The chain employs TRBV29-1 and TRBJ2-5, with 9 bases that match TRBD2. Germline trimming cut 7 bases from V and 4 bases from J; bases unmatched to any gene: 4. This CDR3 spans 12 amino acids. Germline assignment: CDR1 SQVTM and CDR2 ANQGSEA. CDR3 sequence (DNA): TGCAGCGCTAGCGGGACCTCAGAGACCCAGTACTTC. The encoded protein is CSASGTSETQYF.

This clonotype was detected many times. V gene TRBV12-3 or TRBV12-4 combines with J gene TRBJ1-5; no clear D. Between the trimmed V and J ends, which lost 3 bases and 1 base, there was a span of 7 bases. The CDR3 spans 14 residues. This CDR3 reads CASSFEESNQPQHF. CDR3 sequence (DNA): TGTGCCAGCAGTTTCGAAGAGAGCAATCAGCCCCAGCATTTT.

This clonotype has at least ten counts. The chain uses TRBV25-1 and TRBJ1-1; no reliable D call. CDR3 size: 14 residues. V shed 3 bases and J shed 11 bases, with 19 bases lying between them. Germline V gives CDR1 MGHDK, CDR2 SYGVNS. CDR3 DNA: TGTGCCAGCAGTGATTCCAGGACTGAATTGACGGCTTTCTTT. It codes for CASSDSRTELTAFF.

This clonotype was counted between two and nine times. The chain joins TRBV4-1 to TRBJ1-2; D uncertain. The CDR3 length is 12 residues. Germline CDR1 MGHRA, CDR2 YSYEKL. V lost 3 bases to trimming and J lost 8 bases, with 10 bases between them. The DNA of the CDR3 is TGCGCCAGCAGCCACCAAGGAGACGGCTACACCTTC. Amino acids: CASSHQGDGYTF.

The rearrangement links TRBV19 to TRBJ2-7, with 12 bases identical to TRBD2. The CDR3 extends over 17 amino acids. V dropped 1 base and J dropped 4; count of bases not matched to a gene: 8. CDR1 is LNHDA, CDR2 SQIVND, per germline (reference sequence). CDR3 amino acids: CASSIAPGLAGRYEQYF. In DNA form, the CDR3 reads TGTGCCAGTAGTATAGCGCCTGGACTAGCGGGAAGGTACGAGCAGTACTTC. Complete variable domain (other parts from reference TRBV19 and TRBJ2-7): DGGITQSPKYLFRKEGQNVTLSCEQNLNHDAMYWYRQDPGQGLRLIYYSQIVNDFQKGDIAEGYSVSREKKESFPLTVTSAQKNPTAFYLCASSIAPGLAGRYEQYFGPGTRLTVT.

This sequence joins TRBV12-3 or TRBV12-4 and TRBJ1-2; D gene ambiguous. This CDR3 has 15 amino acids. Trimming left V 3 bases short and J 5 bases short, with 16 bases between. CDR3 amino acids: CASSLVLHPDYGYTF. The CDR3 nucleotides read TGTGCCAGCAGTTTGGTCCTACACCCAGATTATGGCTACACCTTC.

This clonotype was detected many times. The chain is built from TRBV20-1 and TRBJ1-2; possibly TRBD1 for D (6 bases). V lost 0 bases, J lost 8 bases, and 10 bases lay in between. The CDR3 spans 12 residues. Germline lookup yields CDR1 DFQATT and CDR2 SNEGSKA (reference sequence). The CDR3 sequence is CSAREGGLGYTF. CDR3 nucleotides: TGCAGTGCTAGAGAAGGGGGGCTAGGCTACACCTTC.

This clonotype was seen a few times. The chain couples TRBV9 to TRBJ2-5; 13 bases are a match to TRBD2. Germline V lookup: CDR1 SGDLS, CDR2 YYNGEE. Germline trimming cut 4 bases from V and 0 bases from J; bases unmatched to any gene: 6. CDR3 length: 17 residues. This CDR3 reads CASSLGTSGAYQETQYF. The CDR3 DNA is TGTGCCAGCAGCCTCGGGACTAGCGGGGCCTACCAAGAGACCCAGTACTTC.

At least ten counts were recorded for this clonotype. The chain recombines TRBV19 with TRBJ1-5; D is unresolved. V dropped 6 bases and J dropped 8 bases, with 8 bases sitting between them. The CDR3 runs 11 residues. From germline, CDR1 is LNHDA and CDR2 SQIVND (reference sequence). The CDR3 DNA sequence: TGTGCCAGTAGCCGGGTAGAGCCCCAGCATTTT. The encoded protein is CASSRVEPQHF.

V gene TRBV10-3 combines with J gene TRBJ2-5; no clear D. The V and J ends lost 7 bases and 2 bases respectively, with 17 bases between them. The CDR3 has 15 amino acids. Germline values: CDR1 ENHRY, CDR2 SYGVKD. CDR3 protein: CAITWSARLQETQYF. CDR3 DNA sequence: TGTGCCATCACATGGAGCGCCAGGTTACAAGAGACCCAGTACTTC.